The 21 T cell receptor beta chains below come from one sample, sequenced in a study of metastatic and nonmetastatic thyroid tumors. No patient had received any treatment before thyroid surgery. TCRdb reassembled clones from the PCR reads with MiXCR. The table lists around 19,000 clones, around 15% of them singletons. The material sequenced was tumor tissue. These receptor sequences come from a female donor with papillary thyroid cancer or a benign thyroid nodule (not recorded which). Some clones in this sample may be carry-over from other donors' samples.

This clone was seen ten or more times. This chain uses TRBV12-3 or TRBV12-4 with TRBJ2-3; 11 bases align to TRBD1. Trimming at V came to 0 bases and at J to 6 bases, leaving 5 bases not matched to a gene. The CDR3 length is 16 residues. CDR3 in amino acids: CASSLATGQGGDTQYF. As DNA, the CDR3 is TGTGCCAGCAGTTTAGCCACGGGACAGGGGGGGGATACGCAGTATTTT.

V usage is TRBV30 and J usage is TRBJ2-7, with 8 bases aligning to TRBD2. The length of the CDR3 is 13 residues. The germline V gene encodes CDR1 GTSNPN and CDR2 SVGIG (reference sequence). Trimming took 1 base from V and 5 from J; bases not matched to a gene: 4. The CDR3 here is CAWSAPGRDEQYF. In nucleotides, the CDR3 is TGTGCCTGGAGTGCCCCCGGGAGGGACGAGCAGTACTTC.

The chain recombines TRBV6-2 or TRBV6-3 with TRBJ2-2, with 10 bases lining up with TRBD1. V gave up 7 bases and J gave up 0 bases; unmatched junction bases: 14. The CDR3 spans 19 residues. The germline CDR1 and CDR2 sequences are MNHEY and SVGEGT. CDR3 DNA sequence: TGTGCCAGCAAAAGACAGGGGGCGAAATCTTCAGCGAACACCGGGGAGCTGTTTTTT. Protein product: CASKRQGAKSSANTGELFF.

This clone was found many times. This chain connects TRBV10-1 to TRBJ1-5; D gene uncertain. Deletions cut 0 bases from V and 6 bases from J, with 3 bases between. CDR1 is WNHNN and CDR2 is SYGVQD in the germline V gene (reference sequence). The CDR3 spans 12 residues. This CDR3 reads CASSESGQPQHF. DNA of the CDR3: TGCGCCAGCAGTGAGTCAGGTCAGCCCCAGCATTTT.

This clone is deemed medium-sized. V usage is TRBV10-1 and J usage is TRBJ2-7; no firm D call. The germline V and J ends were trimmed by 3 bases and 2 bases, with 11 bases remaining between them. The CDR3 is made up of 14 amino acids. Germline-derived CDR1 and CDR2 are WNHNN and SYGVQD (reference sequence). CDR3 nucleotide sequence: TGCGCCAGCAGTGAAATTTCGGCTACCTACGAGCAGTACTTC. Translation: CASSEISATYEQYF.

In this sample, this clone turned up a few times. The chain recombines TRBV15 with TRBJ2-5; TRBD2 is a possible D gene (6 bases). This CDR3 has 15 amino acids. Germline V gene data show CDR1 as LNHNV and CDR2 as YYDKDF (reference sequence). CDR3 in amino acids: CETSRGVGGLETQYF. CDR3 DNA: TGTGAAACCAGCAGAGGGGTTGGGGGGTTGGAGACCCAGTACTTC.

For this clone: A read error is possible here, since a much larger clone lies one base away. Other DNA sequences in the same sample also yield this CDR3. The rearrangement joins TRBV5-5 to TRBJ1-1, with D unresolved. The V and J ends lost 3 bases and 2 bases respectively, with 8 bases between them. There are 13 residues in the CDR3. Germline V gene lookup returns CDR1 SGHKS and CDR2 YYEKEE (reference sequence). CDR3 nucleotides: TGTGCCAGCAGCTGGCAAGGTAACACTGAAGCTTTCTTT. The encoded protein is CASSWQGNTEAFF.

There are many counts of this clone. This rearrangement joins TRBV20-1 to TRBJ1-5; D call uncertain. The CDR3 has 14 residues. The V gene's germline CDR1 is DFQATT and CDR2 SNEGSKA (reference sequence). V shed 1 base and J shed 0 bases, with 7 bases lying between them. The CDR3 loop reads CSARVGFSNQPQHF. In DNA, the CDR3 is TGCAGTGCTAGAGTCGGATTTAGCAATCAGCCCCAGCATTTT.

This clone occurred many times. This chain connects TRBV28 to TRBJ1-5; possible D gene TRBD1, 5 bases. CDR3 length: 15 amino acids. The germline CDR1 and CDR2 sequences are MDHEN and SYDVKM. Trimming stripped 4 bases from V and 1 base from J, with 11 bases between. The CDR3 sequence: CASSWGRGSNQPQHF. CDR3 coding DNA: TGTGCCAGCAGTTGGGGACGGGGGAGCAATCAGCCCCAGCATTTT.

The V call is TRBV18, the J call TRBJ1-3, with 9 bases identical to TRBD1. Germline V gene sequence: CDR1 KGHSH, CDR2 LQKENI. V dropped 2 bases and J dropped 2; count of bases not matched to a gene: 7. The CDR3 spans 17 residues. The CDR3 DNA reads as TGTGCCAGCTCACCATACGGGACAGGGAACCCTGGAAACACCATATATTTT. Amino acid sequence: CASSPYGTGNPGNTIYF.

This clone was picked up many times. The rearrangement uses TRBV5-1 and TRBJ2-5, with 11 bases matching TRBD1. CDR1 is SGHRS and CDR2 is YFSETQ in the germline V gene. J was trimmed by 7 bases and V by 5 bases; bases with no gene match: 4. The CDR3 is 13 amino acids. CDR3 in DNA: TGCGCCAGCAGGCTAGGGACAGGGGGGACCCAGTACTTC. Protein: CASRLGTGGTQYF.

This clone was found many times. The chain is built from TRBV28 and TRBJ1-2; possibly TRBD1 for D (5 bases). Germline CDR1 MDHEN, CDR2 SYDVKM. This CDR3 spans 13 amino acids. Trimming shortened V by 7 bases and J by 2 bases, and 11 bases separated the two germline ends. CDR3 residues: CASIRDSNYGYTF. The CDR3 DNA sequence: TGTGCCAGCATCCGGGACTCCAACTATGGCTACACCTTC.

V usage is TRBV5-4 and J usage is TRBJ1-1; 7 nucleotides match TRBD1. The ends lost 9 bases at V and 0 bases at J; junction bases unmatched: 8. The germline V gene has CDR1 SGHNT and CDR2 YYREEE (reference sequence). The CDR3 loop spans 14 amino acids. CDR3 region: CAIRPGTVNTEAFF. The CDR3 bases are TGTGCCATCAGACCGGGGACAGTGAACACTGAAGCTTTCTTT.

This clone is labeled as medium-sized. The rearrangement links TRBV12-3 or TRBV12-4 to TRBJ2-4; D not certain. This CDR3 region has 15 residues. The V gene lost 4 bases and the J gene lost 0 bases, with 10 bases spanning the gap. The CDR3: CASSSQSLAKNIQYF. The CDR3, as DNA: TGTGCCAGCAGTTCACAGTCTTTAGCCAAAAACATTCAGTACTTC.

This clone was seen repeatedly, ten times or more. V usage is TRBV7-3 and J usage is TRBJ2-2, with D uncertain. The ends were cut back, 3 bases at V and 5 bases at J, with 7 bases in the middle. There are 13 residues in the CDR3. CDR1 and CDR2 (germline): SGHTA, FQGTGA. CDR3 residues: CASSFLVTGELFF. CDR3 sequence (DNA): TGTGCCAGCAGCTTTTTAGTTACCGGGGAGCTGTTTTTT.

This clone was seen repeatedly, ten times or more. In DNA form, the CDR3 reads TGCAGTGCTCGGGACAGGGTGTCCTACAATGAGCAGTTCTTC. It specifies CSARDRVSYNEQFF. The rearrangement joins TRBV20-1 to TRBJ2-1, with 9 bases lining up with TRBD1. After removal of 5 bases from V and 1 base from J, the junction contained 3 bases not matched to a gene. CDR1 and CDR2 from the germline V gene are DFQATT and SNEGSKA (reference sequence). This CDR3 contains 14 residues.

The chain carries TRBV9 and TRBJ2-7; 10 positions match TRBD2. Germline lookup yields CDR1 SGDLS and CDR2 YYNGEE. Trimming took 3 bases from V and 3 from J; bases not matched to a gene: 15. The CDR3 has 18 residues. In DNA, the CDR3 is TGTGCCAGCAGCGCTTGGCTAGCGGGAGTCCCTGGCATCTACGAGCAGTACTTC. This sequence encodes CASSAWLAGVPGIYEQYF.

Worth noting for this clone: This may come from a read error, since a much larger clone is one base off. This chain joins TRBV9 and TRBJ2-1; tentatively, D is TRBD2 (5 bases). This CDR3 is built from 12 residues. CDR1 SGDLS and CDR2 YYNGEE come from the germline V gene. CDR3 DNA: TGTTCTAGCAGCGAGCGATACAATGAGCAGTTCTTC. It codes for CSSSERYNEQFF.

Worth noting for this clone: A single base separates this from a much larger clone, so it may be a read error. The gene calls are TRBV5-1 and TRBJ1-1; 8 bases agree with TRBD1. The germline gives CDR1 SGHRS, CDR2 YFSETQ. V lost 0 bases and J lost 7; bases outside the gene matches: 14. The CDR3 has 17 residues. The CDR3 region has the DNA TGCGCCAGCAGCTTGGGGACGGGGGCAGGGGGCTTAGATGAAGCTTTCTTT. As protein: CASSLGTGAGGLDEAFF.

This clone showed up many times. The genes are TRBV5-1 and TRBJ2-2; TRBD1 is a possible D gene (5 bases). The germline V gene encodes CDR1 SGHRS and CDR2 YFSETQ. The V gene lost 1 base and the J gene lost 1 base, with 8 bases spanning the gap. The CDR3 length is 15 residues. The CDR3 DNA sequence: TGCGCCAGCAGCTTGTTCCAGGGGAACACCGGGGAGCTGTTTTTT. Translated, it gives CASSLFQGNTGELFF. The full variable domain, its missing parts supplied by reference TRBV5-1 and TRBJ2-2, is KAGVTQTPRYLIKTRGQQVTLSCSPISGHRSVSWYQQTPGQGLQFLFEYFSETQRNKGNFPGRFSGRQFSNSRSEMNVSTLELGDSALYLCASSLFQGNTGELFFGEGSRLTVL.

The V gene is TRBV11-3, the J gene TRBJ2-2; a weak D match, TRBD1 (6 bases). The ends were cut back, 5 bases at V and 1 base at J, with 11 bases in the middle. CDR3 length equals 15 residues. Germline CDR1 reads SGHNT; CDR2 reads YENEEA. CDR3 protein: CASSPGEQNTGELFF. CDR3 DNA sequence: TGTGCCAGCAGCCCAGGGGAACAGAACACCGGGGAGCTGTTTTTT.